This T cell receptor (beta chain) was retrieved from a study of blood T cells in healthy people across ages. Combining a sample-barcoded 5' primer with a J-beta primer mix, a second PCR ran for 7 to 11 cycles. TCRdb reanalysed the 5' RACE reads using MiXCR and keeps one entry per CDR3 protein. The sample lists some 1.7 million distinct CDR3 sequences; approximately 30% were seen once. The study's findings and limits: There were more naive CD4+ cells and higher diversity in long-lived donors than in aged donors.

For this clonotype: Its antigen is undetermined.

Per-sample PBMC isolation yielded at least 6.5 million cells. The material sequenced was blood. This TCR was recovered from a woman in her thirties in good health.

CDR3 amino acids: CASTNEGAETQYF. The CDR3 nucleotides are TGTGCCAGCACCAACGAGGGGGCAGAGACCCAGTACTTC. The chain recombines TRBV6-5 with TRBJ2-5, with 7 bases lining up with TRBD1. Germline V gene lookup returns CDR1 MNHEY and CDR2 SVGAGI. The CDR3 length is 13 residues. With V trimmed by 7 bases and J by 4 bases, 6 bases remained unmatched.